A single sample gave rise to the 11 T cell receptor beta chains below, sequenced in a study of Graves' ophthalmopathy and Graves' hyperthyroidism (dated by TCRdb to between 2017 and 2018). The data were produced on an Illumina HiSeq 2000. For repertoire sequencing, TCR beta CDR3 regions were amplified from RNA transcripts. A first-round RT-PCR used HTBI primers with the Qiagen OneStep RT-PCR kit, followed by a second-round multiplex PCR, size selection and purification. TCRdb reprocessing: public reads trimmed at Q25 with fastp, clones called with MiXCR, in-frame beta chains kept. Rows are unified per CDR3 protein, each entry keeping the most common DNA and genes. Across this sample there are 500,000 to 600,000 distinct CDR3 sequences, with under 40% seen only once. Clones ranked in the top ten supply roughly 4.5% of the sample. Sequencing was done on a sample of peripheral blood or thyroid tissue (not recorded which). Every receptor here comes from an adult man with Graves' hyperthyroidism.

This chain joins TRBV28 and TRBJ2-7; D tentatively reads TRBD1 or TRBD2 (5 bases each). CDR1 MDHEN and CDR2 SYDVKM come from the germline V gene. The CDR3 loop spans 14 amino acids. V lost 1 base, J lost 4 bases, and 11 bases lay in between. The DNA for the CDR3 is TGTGCCAGCAGTTTATCTCGGGGCGGGTACGAGCAGTACTTC. As protein: CASSLSRGGYEQYF.

The sample holds a few counts of this clonotype. This chain links TRBV12-3 or TRBV12-4 with TRBJ2-2; D remains unclear. V dropped 6 bases and J dropped 3 bases, with 14 bases sitting between them. CDR3 size: 15 residues. This CDR3 is CASSFERGDTGELFF. CDR3 coding DNA: TGTGCCAGCAGCTTTGAACGAGGAGACACCGGGGAGCTGTTTTTT.

This clonotype was detected ten times or more. The chain employs TRBV7-3 and TRBJ2-7; 9 bases agree with TRBD1. The J segment lost 4 bases and the V segment lost 3 bases, leaving 4 bases of the junction unmatched. The V gene's germline CDR1 is SGHTA and CDR2 FQGTGA. The CDR3 runs 14 residues. This chain's CDR3 is CASSLYGTGYEQYF. CDR3 nucleotide sequence: TGTGCCAGCAGCTTGTACGGGACAGGGTACGAGCAGTACTTC.

The chain recombines TRBV13 with TRBJ1-5; TRBD1 agrees at 7 bases. The CDR3 contains 18 residues. V shed 1 base, J shed 2 bases, and the junction held 11 bases outside the gene matches. The germline CDR1 and CDR2 sequences are PRHDT and FYEKMQ (reference sequence). DNA of the CDR3: TGTGCCAGCAGCTTAGTGGCGGGGACAGACGGTCGCAATCAGCCCCAGCATTTT. It yields the protein CASSLVAGTDGRNQPQHF.

This clonotype was seen many times. The chain has TRBV10-2 and TRBJ1-1; D unclear. There are 15 residues in the CDR3. Germline V lookup: CDR1 WSHSY, CDR2 SAAADI. V lost 2 bases and J lost 1, with 11 bases in between. In nucleotides, the CDR3 is TGCGCCAGCAGTGAGCCTCCGTCCGGGAACACTGAAGCTTTCTTT. This encodes CASSEPPSGNTEAFF.

This clonotype was observed a handful of times. This may come from a read error, since a much larger clone is one base off. The chain couples TRBV7-9 to TRBJ2-7; weak D call: TRBD1 (6 bases). CDR1 SEHNR and CDR2 FQNEAQ come from the germline V gene (reference sequence). V lost 5 bases to trimming and J lost 7 bases, with 15 bases between them. The CDR3 sequence is 13 residues long. This CDR3 is CASSRGQSNEQYF. The CDR3, as DNA: TGTGCCAGCAGCCGCGGACAGTCCAATGAGCAGTACTTC.

The chain employs TRBV5-6 and TRBJ2-5, with D perhaps assigned TRBD1 or TRBD2 (6 bases each). The germline CDR1 and CDR2 sequences are SGHDT and YYEEEE. V dropped 3 bases and J dropped 5 bases, with 14 bases sitting between them. The CDR3 has 14 amino acids. This CDR3 reads CASSWMGGWETQYF. Here the CDR3 DNA reads TGTGCCAGCAGCTGGATGGGGGGCTGGGAGACCCAGTACTTC.

This clonotype showed up just once. The rearrangement joins TRBV29-1 to TRBJ1-2; 7 bases are shared with TRBD1. V lost 8 bases and J lost 5; bases outside the gene matches: 11. This CDR3 is built from 13 residues. Germline CDR1 reads SQVTM; CDR2 reads ANQGSEA. CDR3 nucleotides: TGCAGCCAAGATGACAGGGCTGGGTATGGCTACACCTTC. Protein: CSQDDRAGYGYTF.

The sample holds many counts of this clonotype. CDR3 nucleotide sequence: TGTGCCAGCAGTTACTCGTCGAACAGGGGTGAGACCCAGTACTTC. Residues: CASSYSSNRGETQYF. This sequence joins TRBV6-1 and TRBJ2-5; 7 positions agree with TRBD1. Germline lookup yields CDR1 MNHNS and CDR2 SASEGT. The V segment lost 5 bases and the J segment 5 bases; nucleotides outside the gene matches: 11. The CDR3 sequence is 15 residues long.

V is TRBV7-9 and J is TRBJ2-7; 11 bases map to TRBD2. The CDR3 is 16 amino acids. Per germline, CDR1 SEHNR and CDR2 FQNEAQ (reference sequence). With V trimmed by 8 bases and J by 6 bases, 15 bases remained unmatched. The CDR3 region is CASSPRGGLAGLEQYF. The DNA of the CDR3 is TGTGCCAGCTCACCACGGGGTGGACTAGCGGGTCTCGAGCAGTACTTC. Supplemented by reference TRBV7-9 and TRBJ2-7, the full variable domain reads DTGVSQNPRHKITKRGQNVTFRCDPISEHNRLYWYRQTLGQGPEFLTYFQNEAQLEKSRLLSDRFSAERPKGSFSTLEIQRTEQGDSAMYLCASSPRGGLAGLEQYFGPGTRLTVT.

The V call is TRBV24-1, the J call TRBJ2-3, with TRBD1 matching 10 bases. The germline CDR1 and CDR2 sequences are KGHDR and SFDVKD. This CDR3 spans 16 amino acids. V trimming: 0 bases; J trimming: 1 base; junction bases outside the gene matches: 0. CDR3 loop: CATSDLGTGGTDTQYF. CDR3 DNA: TGTGCCACCAGTGATTTGGGGACAGGGGGCACAGATACGCAGTATTTT.